The 23 T cell receptor beta chains presented below share a single source sample, sequenced in a study of OX40 agonist ivuxolimab in advanced cancers. Assay used: immunoSEQ multiplex PCR; TCRdb lists only in-frame clones, some missing. The table shows tens of thousands of clones, with approximately 87% occurring only once. The input for sequencing was CD4+ or CD8+ T cells sorted from blood, taken in a trial of the OX40 agonist ivuxolimab. The receptor set was obtained from an adult with an advanced solid tumor such as melanoma, head and neck, liver or kidney cancer.

The chain links TRBV27 to TRBJ1-2; 8 nucleotides align to TRBD1. This CDR3 has 13 amino acids. Unmatched junction bases numbered 5, after V lost 3 bases and J lost 8 bases. From germline, CDR1 is MNHEY and CDR2 SMNVEV (reference sequence). The DNA of the CDR3 is TGTGCCAGCAGTTTCGACAGGGGAGGAGGCTACACCTTC. It codes for CASSFDRGGGYTF.

V usage is TRBV27 and J usage is TRBJ2-3, with unresolved D. V lost 2 bases and J lost 2, with 8 bases in between. CDR1 is MNHEY, CDR2 SMNVEV, per germline (reference sequence). The CDR3 runs to 14 residues. In DNA form, the CDR3 reads TGTGCCAGCAGTTTAGTAACAGCCACAGATACGCAGTATTTT. It translates to CASSLVTATDTQYF.

The chain uses TRBV19 and TRBJ1-2; weak D call: TRBD1 (6 bases). V lost 7 bases and J lost 5, with 20 bases in between. The CDR3 loop spans 15 amino acids. Germline V CDR1 and CDR2: LNHDA, SQIVND (reference sequence). CDR3 nucleotides: TGTGCCAGTACCTTGGGGGCAGGGATCCCTTATGGCTACACCTTC. Protein sequence: CASTLGAGIPYGYTF. Based on the CDR3 plus reference TRBV19 and TRBJ1-2, the full variable domain is DGGITQSPKYLFRKEGQNVTLSCEQNLNHDAMYWYRQDPGQGLRLIYYSQIVNDFQKGDIAEGYSVSREKKESFPLTVTSAQKNPTAFYLCASTLGAGIPYGYTFGSGTRLTVV.

The DNA for the CDR3 is TGTGCCTGGAGTTCACAGGGGGTGAGCACAGATACGCAGTATTTT. Translating gives CAWSSQGVSTDTQYF. The chain has TRBV30 and TRBJ2-3, with 8 bases that match TRBD1. Germline V gives CDR1 GTSNPN, CDR2 SVGIG (reference sequence). The CDR3 is 15 amino acids. V shed 2 bases, J shed 0 bases, and the junction held 4 bases outside the gene matches.

The V and J genes are TRBV11-2 and TRBJ2-2; TRBD1 aligns across 8 bases. The CDR3 length is 17 residues. Germline CDR1 SGHAT, CDR2 FQNNGV. The V and J ends lost 5 bases and 6 bases, in that order; junction bases with no gene match: 14. The CDR3 DNA follows: TGTGCCAGCAGCCCCCAGGGGGCAGGGAAGTTAGCCGGGGAGCTGTTTTTT. Translating gives CASSPQGAGKLAGELFF.

The chain employs TRBV7-2 and TRBJ2-3; TRBD1 matches 8 bases. The V gene's germline CDR1 is SGHTA and CDR2 FQGNSA. The CDR3 is 15 residues long. The V gene end was trimmed by 1 base and the J gene end by 4 bases; junction bases not matched to a gene: 4. CDR3 nucleotides: TGTGCCAGCAGCTTAGGACAGGGGATCGCAGATACGCAGTATTTT. Translation: CASSLGQGIADTQYF.

The V and J genes are TRBV4-2 and TRBJ2-7; D is undetermined. The germline gives CDR1 LGHNA, CDR2 YNFKEQ. V lost 1 base and J 2 bases, leaving 6 bases between the germline ends. This CDR3 is 13 amino acids long. The CDR3 region is CASSQVLPYEQYF. In DNA form, the CDR3 reads TGTGCCAGCAGCCAAGTACTCCCCTACGAGCAGTACTTC.

The rearrangement links TRBV7-2 to TRBJ2-5; D possibly matches TRBD1 or TRBD2 (5 bases each). This CDR3 has 15 amino acids. The V gene's germline CDR1 is SGHTA and CDR2 FQGNSA. V was clipped by 11 bases and J by 1 base, with 20 bases between them. The CDR3 region is CASGSPGPLQETQYF. CDR3 coding DNA: TGTGCCTCCGGATCCCCGGGACCGCTCCAAGAGACCCAGTACTTC. The variable domain in full, completed from reference TRBV7-2 and TRBJ2-5, reads GAGVSQSPSNKVTEKGKDVELRCDPISGHTALYWYRQSLGQGLEFLIYFQGNSAPDKSGLPSDRFSAERTGGSVSTLTIQRTQQEDSAVYLCASGSPGPLQETQYFGPGTRLLVL.

This clone is judged medium-sized (0.01 to 0.1%). V and J are TRBV30 and TRBJ1-2; D might be TRBD1 (6 bases). The CDR3 covers 11 residues. Germline values: CDR1 GTSNPN, CDR2 SVGIG (reference sequence). Trimming pared 4 bases from V and 5 bases from J, leaving 8 bases between. The chain's CDR3 is CAWTTGYGYTF. The CDR3 nucleotides read TGTGCCTGGACCACAGGGTATGGCTACACCTTC.

The chain links TRBV5-6 to TRBJ1-2, with TRBD1 matching 12 bases. V was pared by 5 bases and J by 8 bases, with 10 bases of the junction left unmatched. Germline assignment: CDR1 SGHDT and CDR2 YYEEEE. This CDR3 is built from 15 residues. For the CDR3, the DNA is TGTGCCAGCAGTTTTCCGGGACAGGGGGCGCGCGGCTACACCTTC. Translating it yields CASSFPGQGARGYTF.

The V and J genes are TRBV9 and TRBJ1-3; possibly TRBD1 for D (6 bases). The length of the CDR3 is 12 residues. The germline V and J ends were trimmed by 2 bases and 10 bases, with 10 bases remaining between them. Germline V gene lookup returns CDR1 SGDLS and CDR2 YYNGEE. The CDR3 sequence is CASSVDSRTIYF. The CDR3 DNA sequence: TGTGCCAGCAGCGTGGACAGCAGGACCATATATTTT.

The gene calls are TRBV5-4 and TRBJ1-2, with TRBD1 identical over 9 bases. V gave up 4 bases and J gave up 4 bases; unmatched junction bases: 8. The CDR3 covers 15 residues. Germline CDR1 SGHNT, CDR2 YYREEE (reference sequence). The DNA of the CDR3 is TGTGCCAGCAGCCCGCGGACAGGGGACACCTATGGCTACACCTTC. Amino acid sequence: CASSPRTGDTYGYTF.

This clone has only one observation. The chain joins TRBV30 to TRBJ1-1; no clear D gene. This CDR3 contains 14 residues. Trimming cost V 1 base and J 0 bases, with 9 bases left between them. Germline values: CDR1 GTSNPN, CDR2 SVGIG (reference sequence). The CDR3 loop reads CAWSGDLLNTEAFF. DNA for the CDR3: TGTGCCTGGAGTGGCGACCTCCTGAACACTGAAGCTTTCTTT.

The gene calls are TRBV6-5 and TRBJ1-5, with TRBD1 as a possible D gene (5 bases). The CDR3 spans 12 residues. Germline values: CDR1 MNHEY, CDR2 SVGAGI. The V gene lost 6 bases and the J gene lost 7 bases, with 10 bases spanning the gap. CDR3 sequence: CASSPTGQPQHF. The CDR3 DNA reads TGTGCCAGCAGCCCAACAGGCCAGCCCCAGCATTTT.

This chain links TRBV6-1 with TRBJ1-5; maybe TRBD1 (5 bases). Germline assignment: CDR1 MNHNS and CDR2 SASEGT. The CDR3 consists of 13 residues. Trimming took off 3 bases at V and 7 bases at J, with 10 bases between the two ends. The CDR3 DNA reads as TGTGCCAGCAGTGAGCACAGGTTCCAGCCCCAGCATTTT. This sequence encodes CASSEHRFQPQHF.

This sequence joins TRBV7-2 and TRBJ2-5; 8 bases align to TRBD1. The length of the CDR3 is 18 residues. The V segment lost 2 bases and the J segment 1 base; nucleotides outside the gene matches: 12. The germline V gene has CDR1 SGHTA and CDR2 FQGNSA. In DNA, the CDR3 is TGTGCCAGCAGCTTAACGGGATCAGGGGGCTCCCTCCAAGAGACCCAGTACTTC. Protein product: CASSLTGSGGSLQETQYF.

This chain joins TRBV2 and TRBJ1-5; 7 bases are a match to TRBD1. Losses at the gene ends were 3 bases for V and 5 bases for J; bases not matched to a gene: 7. The CDR3 loop spans 15 amino acids. Per the germline V gene, CDR1 is SNHLY and CDR2 is FYNNEI. CDR3 nucleotides: TGTGCCAGCAGTGAGTTGGGACAGCCCCATCAGCCCCAGCATTTT. It yields the protein CASSELGQPHQPQHF.

This clone showed up just a few times. The chain has TRBV9 and TRBJ2-5; D may be TRBD1 or TRBD2 (5 bases each). Trimming removed 3 bases at V and 7 bases at J, with 22 bases between. Germline V gene lookup returns CDR1 SGDLS and CDR2 YYNGEE. CDR3 size: 16 residues. CDR3 sequence reads: CASSEAPGTFSGTQYF. DNA of the CDR3: TGTGCCAGCAGCGAGGCCCCGGGGACGTTCTCGGGGACCCAGTACTTC.

The V call is TRBV6-4, the J call TRBJ2-2; D may be TRBD1 or TRBD2 (6 bases each). The germline CDR1 and CDR2 sequences are MRHNA and SNTAGT. V lost 8 bases to trimming and J lost 7 bases, with 17 bases between them. The CDR3 loop spans 14 amino acids. The CDR3 coding sequence is TGTGCCAGCCAAACGGGAGCAGGGGTCGGGGAGCTGTTTTTT. It is translated as CASQTGAGVGELFF.

V gene TRBV6-5 combines with J gene TRBJ2-3, with 9 nucleotides matching TRBD1. The CDR3 covers 15 residues. Trimming cost V 6 bases and J 0 bases; bases outside gene matches: 4. Germline values: CDR1 MNHEY, CDR2 SVGAGI. The CDR3 DNA is TGTGCCAGCAGCCCCGGACAGGGGAGCACAGATACGCAGTATTTT. This encodes CASSPGQGSTDTQYF.

This chain joins TRBV29-1 and TRBJ1-1; a weak D match, TRBD1 (6 bases). V was shortened by 4 bases and J by 0 bases, with 18 bases between the two germline ends. Germline values: CDR1 SQVTM, CDR2 ANQGSEA. This CDR3 region has 16 residues. CDR3 DNA sequence: TGCAGCGTTGTAACAGGGTTGCGTCCAATGAACACTGAAGCTTTCTTT. Its protein is CSVVTGLRPMNTEAFF.

Only one count was recorded for this clone. The chain links TRBV6-5 to TRBJ1-1; D possibly corresponds to TRBD1 (5 bases). This CDR3 has 15 amino acids. Germline V CDR1 and CDR2: MNHEY, SVGAGI. Trimming took off 8 bases at V and 2 bases at J, with 18 bases between the two ends. CDR3 sequence (DNA): TGTGCCAGCTCGATTCCGCGGGGACCTAACACTGAAGCTTTCTTT. This translates into CASSIPRGPNTEAFF.

This clone was counted between two and nine times. The chain recombines TRBV2 with TRBJ1-6; 11 bases agree with TRBD1. The CDR3 consists of 14 residues. Per germline, CDR1 SNHLY and CDR2 FYNNEI. V shed 6 bases and J 7 bases; nucleotides not matched to a gene: 2. The CDR3: CASRRDRGNSPLHF. The CDR3 nucleotides read TGTGCCAGCAGGAGGGACAGGGGGAATTCACCCCTCCACTTT.